The rows below give T cell receptor beta chains drawn from one sample of a study of T-cell reconstitution after alpha-beta-depleted transplantation in children. TCRdb passed the PCR reads through MiXCR, listing each CDR3 protein once. The sample records 150,000 to 200,000 distinct CDR3 sequences, about 6.3% being singletons. This material consisted of PBMCs from the stem cell graft donor, taken from the stem cell graft. The receptors were sampled from a human donor who donated a stem cell graft to a child with Wiskott-Aldrich syndrome. The CDR3 runs from the conserved cysteine through the conserved F or W. A D gene is named only where the DNA matches it firmly. Clone size is not always given. Where it is, it says once, few, many or a class for expanded clones.

D gene,J gene,clone size,V gene,CDR3 DNA,CDR3 protein
-,TRBJ1-1,-,TRBV30,TGTGCCTGGATTTACGGGCGTACACTCATGAACACTGAAGCTTTCTTT,CAWIYGRTLMNTEAFF
TRBD2,TRBJ2-1,many,TRBV7-2,TGTGCCAGCGTATTAGCGGGAGGGGACAATGAGCAGTTCTTC,CASVLAGGDNEQFF
-,TRBJ2-5,many,TRBV5-6,TGTGCCAGCAATCCCCTGGAGTTTGCAGAGACCCAGTACTTC,CASNPLEFAETQYF
-,TRBJ2-2,many,TRBV19,TGTGCCAGTTTCGGCAGGGACACCGGGGAGCTGTTTTTT,CASFGRDTGELFF
-,TRBJ1-5,many,TRBV29-1,TGCAGCGCCCAGGTTAGCAATCAGCCCCAGCATTTT,CSAQVSNQPQHF
TRBD2,TRBJ2-2,-,TRBV9,TGTGCCAGCAGCGTAGGATCACTGAGCGTAGACTTCTGGGAGACTAGCGGGATCGGGGAGCTGTTTTTT,CASSVGSLSVDFWETSGIGELFF
-,TRBJ2-5,few,TRBV7-8,TGTGCCAGCAGCGCCACAGGGTTCCGGGAGACCCAGTACTTC,CASSATGFRETQYF
-,TRBJ2-7,many,TRBV7-9,TGTGCCAGCAGCTTTGGGGGGAGCGTAAACGAGCAGTACTTC,CASSFGGSVNEQYF
TRBD2,TRBJ2-1,many,TRBV27,TGTGCCAGCAGTTTAACGGGACTAGCGGGAGATGAGCAGTTCTTC,CASSLTGLAGDEQFF
-,TRBJ1-1,many,TRBV29-1,TGCAGCGTGGGGCGCGGGGGGGTCCCTGAAGCTTTCTTT,CSVGRGGVPEAFF
TRBD1,TRBJ2-7,few,TRBV19,TGTGCCAGTAGCGAACGGGACAGCATATCCTACGAGCAGTACTTC,CASSERDSISYEQYF
-,TRBJ1-1,-,TRBV5-1,TGCGCCAGCAGCTTGGCCTGGGCAGGGATGAACACTGAAGCTTTCTTT,CASSLAWAGMNTEAFF
-,TRBJ1-2,many,TRBV5-1,TGCGCCAGCAGCAAAGGTGAGGGCGACTATGGCTACACCTTC,CASSKGEGDYGYTF
-,TRBJ2-1,few,TRBV2,TGTGCCAGCACTCCCCTAGAGTCCAATGAGCAGTTCTTC,CASTPLESNEQFF
-,TRBJ2-7,many,TRBV29-1,TGCAGCGCCGAAGTCCGGAGGGGATTAACCTACGAGCAGTACTTC,CSAEVRRGLTYEQYF
-,TRBJ2-1,few,TRBV30,TGTGCCTGGGGGTTCGGGAACGGACGGGAGCAGTTCTTC,CAWGFGNGREQFF
-,TRBJ2-1,many,TRBV20-1,TGCAGTGCTGGGGCCACTCCGAGCTCCTACAATGAGCAGTTCTTC,CSAGATPSSYNEQFF
TRBD1,TRBJ1-1,many,TRBV20-1,TGCAGTGCTAGAGAGACAGGGGTGAACACTGAAGCTTTCTTT,CSARETGVNTEAFF
TRBD2,TRBJ2-2,many,TRBV6-2/TRBV6-3,TGTGCCAGCAGCCCTCGCGGGAGGATAGCGGGAGGGCCTATCACCGGGGAGCTGTTTTTT,CASSPRGRIAGGPITGELFF
-,TRBJ1-2,-,TRBV12-3/TRBV12-4,TGTGCCAGCAGTTTAGTGGGTAGTGGCTACACCTTC,CASSLVGSGYTF
-,TRBJ2-7,-,TRBV2,TGTGCCAGCAGTCGGATCGCCTACGAGCAGTACTTC,CASSRIAYEQYF
TRBD2,TRBJ2-3,-,TRBV14,TGTGCCAGCAGCCAAGATCAAATGGGACTAGCAGGGGCAGATACGCAGTATTTT,CASSQDQMGLAGADTQYF
-,TRBJ2-1,-,TRBV27,TGTGCCAGCAGTTTATATTCCCGACGGAAGCCGGTCTTC,CASSLYSRRKPVF
TRBD1,TRBJ2-1,many,TRBV12-3/TRBV12-4,TGTGCCAGCAGTCCTCAATACCGGGACAGCGAGGGTGAGCAGTTCTTC,CASSPQYRDSEGEQFF
TRBD1,TRBJ2-7,many,TRBV20-1,TGCAGTGCTGTGGACAGGCAACACGAGCAGTACTTC,CSAVDRQHEQYF
-,TRBJ2-5,many,TRBV12-3/TRBV12-4,TGTGCCAGCAGCCCTGCAACACTAGCCCTACAAGAGACCCAGTACTTC,CASSPATLALQETQYF
-,TRBJ1-6,-,TRBV3-1,TGTGCCAGCAGCCAGACACAGGGAAGTCATAATTCACCCCTCCACTTT,CASSQTQGSHNSPLHF
-,TRBJ2-2,-,TRBV6-2/TRBV6-3,TGTGCCAGCAGACCTTCCCCCACCCACAAGAACACCGGGGAGCTGTTTTTT,CASRPSPTHKNTGELFF
TRBD1,TRBJ1-2,many,TRBV5-1,TGCGCCAGCAGCGGGGACAGGACCTATAACTATGGCTACACCTTC,CASSGDRTYNYGYTF
TRBD1,TRBJ2-5,many,TRBV10-3,TGTGCCATCAGTGGACAGGGGGGCGGGACCCAGTACTTC,CAISGQGGGTQYF